These 7 T cell receptor beta chains came from one sample sequenced in a study of shared clonotypes between healthy human individuals (TCRdb year 2020). The method was the immunoSEQ multiplex PCR assay. TCRdb took over this immuneACCESS table, retaining in-frame rearrangements with V and J assigned. Such tables are incomplete; in checked studies, under half of the missing clones stem from an unresolved V gene, and the remainder is unexplained. The sample has 1.6 million or so clones on record, 96% of them singletons. The ten largest clones add up to roughly 1.2% of the sample. Sequenced material: naive CD4+ T cells sorted from blood. According to the study, the label for this sample's cell subset or site signals: CD45RA+ positively selected. These receptors all stem from a man aged 30-40 years in good health.

The chain combines TRBV27 with TRBJ2-3; D tentatively reads TRBD1 or TRBD2 (5 bases each). Between the trimmed V and J ends, which lost 3 bases and 1 base, there was a span of 11 bases. CDR3 size: 15 residues. Germline lookup yields CDR1 MNHEY and CDR2 SMNVEV (reference sequence). The CDR3 protein is CASSFPGRGTDTQYF. As DNA, the CDR3 is TGTGCCAGCAGTTTCCCGGGGCGAGGCACAGATACGCAGTATTTT.

The rearrangement joins TRBV28 to TRBJ2-7, with 9 positions matching TRBD2. Germline CDR1 reads MDHEN; CDR2 reads SYDVKM. V trimming: 3 bases; J trimming: 6 bases; junction bases outside the gene matches: 12. The CDR3 is made up of 16 amino acids. The CDR3 coding sequence is TGTGCCAGCAGTTTGAGATATGGCGGGAGGGTGGCCGAGCAGTACTTC. Its translation: CASSLRYGGRVAEQYF.

The chain is built from TRBV2 and TRBJ2-2, with D perhaps TRBD2 (6 bases). V was trimmed by 0 bases and J by 0 bases, leaving 20 bases between them. Per the germline V gene, CDR1 is SNHLY and CDR2 is FYNNEI. The CDR3 is 20 residues long. The CDR3 spells CASSEALPGGVLSNTGELFF. Written as DNA, the CDR3 is TGTGCCAGCAGTGAAGCGCTCCCCGGGGGAGTATTATCGAACACCGGGGAGCTGTTTTTT.

The J gene is TRBJ2-7, the V gene TRBV28; D might be TRBD1 or TRBD2, each matching 5 bases. The CDR3 length is 14 residues. V was trimmed by 6 bases and J by 2 bases, leaving 14 bases between them. Germline V lookup: CDR1 MDHEN, CDR2 SYDVKM. The CDR3 loop is CASRDPGPTYEQYF. For the CDR3, the DNA is TGTGCCAGCAGGGACCCGGGGCCGACCTACGAGCAGTACTTC.

In its sample, this clone was seen once. The chain links TRBV9 to TRBJ2-7; D is possibly TRBD2 (5 bases). The CDR3 totals 15 residues. CDR1 and CDR2 (germline): SGDLS, YYNGEE. V gave up 0 bases and J gave up 1 base, with 11 bases separating them. The CDR3 nucleotides read TGTGCCAGCAGCGTAGGAGCGGAGCCTTCCTACGAGCAGTACTTC. This sequence encodes CASSVGAEPSYEQYF.

This clone was counted only a few times. The chain joins TRBV7-9 to TRBJ2-2; D might be TRBD2 (5 bases). CDR1 SEHNR and CDR2 FQNEAQ come from the germline V gene (reference sequence). The CDR3 runs to 14 residues. Between the trimmed V and J ends, which lost 5 bases and 6 bases, there was a span of 13 bases. CDR3 bases: TGTGCCAGCAGCGAAATTCGGGATCCCGGGGAGCTGTTTTTT. Translation gives CASSEIRDPGELFF. The variable domain in full, with the rest retrieved from reference TRBV7-9 and TRBJ2-2, is DTGVSQNPRHKITKRGQNVTFRCDPISEHNRLYWYRQTLGQGPEFLTYFQNEAQLEKSRLLSDRFSAERPKGSFSTLEIQRTEQGDSAMYLCASSEIRDPGELFFGEGSRLTVL.

The chain joins TRBV7-9 to TRBJ2-3; D uncertain. Germline CDR1 is SEHNR and CDR2 is FQNEAQ (reference sequence). Trimming stripped 3 bases from V and 6 bases from J, with 13 bases between. The CDR3 extends over 14 amino acids. The CDR3 here is CASSFSGDVDTQYF. As DNA, the CDR3 is TGTGCCAGCAGCTTTTCCGGAGATGTGGATACGCAGTATTTT.